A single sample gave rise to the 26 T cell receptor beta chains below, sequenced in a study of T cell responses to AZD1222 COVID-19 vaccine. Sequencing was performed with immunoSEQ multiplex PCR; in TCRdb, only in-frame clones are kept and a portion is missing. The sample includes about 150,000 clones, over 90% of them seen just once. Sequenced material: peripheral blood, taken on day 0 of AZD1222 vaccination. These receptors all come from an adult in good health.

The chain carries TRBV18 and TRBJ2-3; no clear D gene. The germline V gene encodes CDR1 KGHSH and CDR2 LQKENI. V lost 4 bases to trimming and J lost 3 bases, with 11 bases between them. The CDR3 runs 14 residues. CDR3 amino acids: CASSLTGGTDTQYF. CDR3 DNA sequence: TGTGCCAGCTCACTAACGGGCGGTACAGATACGCAGTATTTT.

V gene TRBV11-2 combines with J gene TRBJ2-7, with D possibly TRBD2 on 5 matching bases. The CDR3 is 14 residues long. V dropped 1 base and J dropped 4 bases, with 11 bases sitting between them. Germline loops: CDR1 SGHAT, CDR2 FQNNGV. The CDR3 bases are TGTGCCAGCAGCTTAGTCGGGAACAAATACGAGCAGTACTTC. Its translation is CASSLVGNKYEQYF.

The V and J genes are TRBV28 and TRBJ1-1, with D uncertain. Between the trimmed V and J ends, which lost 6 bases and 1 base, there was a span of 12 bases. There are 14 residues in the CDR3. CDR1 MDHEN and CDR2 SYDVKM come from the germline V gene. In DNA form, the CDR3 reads TGTGCCAGCAGGCTCAAAGGTGGGAACACTGAAGCTTTCTTT. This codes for CASRLKGGNTEAFF.

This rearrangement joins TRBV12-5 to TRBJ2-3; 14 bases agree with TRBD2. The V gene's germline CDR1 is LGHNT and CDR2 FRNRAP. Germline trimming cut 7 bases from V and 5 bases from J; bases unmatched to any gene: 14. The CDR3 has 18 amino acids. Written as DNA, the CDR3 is TGTGCTAGTGCCTATGGGACTAGCGGGAGCGTTCTTGGAGATACGCAGTATTTT. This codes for CASAYGTSGSVLGDTQYF.

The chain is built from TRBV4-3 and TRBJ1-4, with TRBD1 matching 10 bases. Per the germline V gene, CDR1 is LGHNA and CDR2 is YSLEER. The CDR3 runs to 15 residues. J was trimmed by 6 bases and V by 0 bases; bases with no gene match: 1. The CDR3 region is CASSQEGTGDEKLFF. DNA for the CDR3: TGCGCCAGCAGCCAAGAAGGGACAGGGGATGAAAAACTGTTTTTT.

The chain's CDR3 is CSAQGTAYEQYF. CDR3 nucleotide sequence: TGCAGCGCCCAAGGGACCGCCTACGAGCAGTACTTC. V and J are TRBV29-1 and TRBJ2-7; D is tentatively TRBD1 or TRBD2 (5 bases each). In germline, CDR1 is SQVTM, CDR2 ANQGSEA. The germline V and J ends were trimmed by 7 bases and 2 bases, with 12 bases remaining between them. The CDR3 loop spans 12 amino acids.

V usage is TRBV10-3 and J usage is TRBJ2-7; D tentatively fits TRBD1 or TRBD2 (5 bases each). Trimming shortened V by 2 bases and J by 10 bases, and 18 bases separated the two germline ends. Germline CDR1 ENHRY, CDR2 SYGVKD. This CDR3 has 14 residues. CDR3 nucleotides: TGTGCCATCAGTGAGCCCCGGGACCTTAAGTCTCAGTACTTC. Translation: CAISEPRDLKSQYF.

CDR3 coding DNA: TGTGCCAGCAGCGTCTCTCCTTGGGACACTGAAGCTTTCTTT. Amino acids: CASSVSPWDTEAFF. V gene TRBV9 combines with J gene TRBJ1-1; D gene ambiguous. CDR1 and CDR2 from the germline V gene are SGDLS and YYNGEE. V lost 2 bases and J 3 bases, leaving 11 bases between the germline ends. This CDR3 region has 14 residues.

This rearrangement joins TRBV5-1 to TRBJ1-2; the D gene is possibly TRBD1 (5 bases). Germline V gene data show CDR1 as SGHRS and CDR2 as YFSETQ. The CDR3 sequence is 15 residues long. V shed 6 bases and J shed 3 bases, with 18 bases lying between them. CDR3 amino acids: CASTFGPGQDYGYTF. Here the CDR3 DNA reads TGCGCCAGCACCTTCGGTCCGGGGCAGGACTATGGCTACACCTTC.

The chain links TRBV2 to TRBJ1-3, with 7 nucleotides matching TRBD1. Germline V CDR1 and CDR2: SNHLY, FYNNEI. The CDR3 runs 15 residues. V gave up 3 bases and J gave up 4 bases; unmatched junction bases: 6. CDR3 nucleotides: TGTGCCAGCAGTGAGAGACAGGGCGCCGGAAACACCATATATTTT. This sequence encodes CASSERQGAGNTIYF.

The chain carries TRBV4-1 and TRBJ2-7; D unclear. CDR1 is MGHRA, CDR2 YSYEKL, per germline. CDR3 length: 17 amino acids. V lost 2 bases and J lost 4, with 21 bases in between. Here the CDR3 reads CASSQRPSELARYEQYF. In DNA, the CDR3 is TGCGCCAGCAGCCAACGACCCTCAGAGTTGGCTCGGTACGAGCAGTACTTC.

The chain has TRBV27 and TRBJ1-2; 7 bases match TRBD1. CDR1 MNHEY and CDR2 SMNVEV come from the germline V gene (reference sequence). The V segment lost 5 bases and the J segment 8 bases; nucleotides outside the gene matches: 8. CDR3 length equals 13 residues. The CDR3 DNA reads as TGTGCCAGCAGTGAGACAGGGACCAGGGGCTACACCTTC. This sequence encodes CASSETGTRGYTF.

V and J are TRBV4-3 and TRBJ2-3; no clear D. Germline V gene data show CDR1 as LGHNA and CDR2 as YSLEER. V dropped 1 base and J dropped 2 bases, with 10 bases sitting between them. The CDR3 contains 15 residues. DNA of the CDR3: TGCGCCAGCAGCCAAGCAGGCTCCCCCACAGATACGCAGTATTTT. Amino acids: CASSQAGSPTDTQYF.

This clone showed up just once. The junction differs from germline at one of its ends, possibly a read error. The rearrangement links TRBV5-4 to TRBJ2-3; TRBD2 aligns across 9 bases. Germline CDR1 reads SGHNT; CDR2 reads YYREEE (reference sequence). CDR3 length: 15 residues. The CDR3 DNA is TGTGCCAGCAGCCCGACTAGCGGTAGCACGGATACGCAGTATTTT. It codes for CASSPTSGSTDTQYF.

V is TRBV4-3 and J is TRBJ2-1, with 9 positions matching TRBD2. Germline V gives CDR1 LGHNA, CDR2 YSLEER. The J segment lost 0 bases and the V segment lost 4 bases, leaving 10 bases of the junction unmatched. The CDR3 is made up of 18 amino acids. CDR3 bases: TGCGCCAGCAGCCCCAGGGTGGCTAGCGGGGTCTCCTACAATGAGCAGTTCTTC. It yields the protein CASSPRVASGVSYNEQFF.

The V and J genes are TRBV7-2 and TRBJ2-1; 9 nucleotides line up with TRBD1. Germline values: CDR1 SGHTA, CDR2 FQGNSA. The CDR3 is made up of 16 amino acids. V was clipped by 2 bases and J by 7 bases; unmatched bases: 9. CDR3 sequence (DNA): TGTGCCAGCAGCTTAACCGGGACAGGGCCCGGGAATGAGCAGTTCTTC. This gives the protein CASSLTGTGPGNEQFF.

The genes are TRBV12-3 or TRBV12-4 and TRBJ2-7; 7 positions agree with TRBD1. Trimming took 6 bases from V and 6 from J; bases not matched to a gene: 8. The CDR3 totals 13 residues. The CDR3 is CASSRTGYGEQYF. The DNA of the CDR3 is TGTGCCAGCAGCCGGACAGGATATGGCGAGCAGTACTTC.

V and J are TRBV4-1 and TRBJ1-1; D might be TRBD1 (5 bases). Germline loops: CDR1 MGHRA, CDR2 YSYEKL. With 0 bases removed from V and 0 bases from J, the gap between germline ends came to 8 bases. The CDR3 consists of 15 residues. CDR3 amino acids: CASSQDRDLNTEAFF. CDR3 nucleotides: TGCGCCAGCAGCCAAGACAGGGACCTGAACACTGAAGCTTTCTTT.

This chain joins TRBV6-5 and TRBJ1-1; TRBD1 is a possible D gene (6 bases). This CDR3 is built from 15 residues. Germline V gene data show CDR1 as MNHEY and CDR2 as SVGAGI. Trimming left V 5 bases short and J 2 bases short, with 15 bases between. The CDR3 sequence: CASSKTQGYNTEAFF. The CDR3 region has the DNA TGTGCCAGCAGTAAAACTCAGGGGTATAACACTGAAGCTTTCTTT.

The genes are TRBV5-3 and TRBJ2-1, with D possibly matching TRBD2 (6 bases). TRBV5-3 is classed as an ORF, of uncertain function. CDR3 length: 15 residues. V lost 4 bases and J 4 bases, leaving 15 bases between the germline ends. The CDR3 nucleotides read TGTGCCAGAAGCAGAAGGAGGGGATGGTACAATGAGCAGTTCTTC. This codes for CARSRRRGWYNEQFF.

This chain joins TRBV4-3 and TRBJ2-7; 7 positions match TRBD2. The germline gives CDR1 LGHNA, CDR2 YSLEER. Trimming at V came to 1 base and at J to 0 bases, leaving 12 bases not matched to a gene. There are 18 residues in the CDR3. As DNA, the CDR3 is TGCGCCAGCAGCCAAGCTCATCCAGCGGGAATAGGCTCCTACGAGCAGTACTTC. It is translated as CASSQAHPAGIGSYEQYF.

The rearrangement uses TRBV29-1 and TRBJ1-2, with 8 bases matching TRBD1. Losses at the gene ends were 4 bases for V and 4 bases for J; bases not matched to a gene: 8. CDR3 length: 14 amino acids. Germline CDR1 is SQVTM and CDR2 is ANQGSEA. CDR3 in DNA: TGCAGCGTTGGACCCAGGGGGCGTCTCTATGGCTACACCTTC. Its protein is CSVGPRGRLYGYTF.

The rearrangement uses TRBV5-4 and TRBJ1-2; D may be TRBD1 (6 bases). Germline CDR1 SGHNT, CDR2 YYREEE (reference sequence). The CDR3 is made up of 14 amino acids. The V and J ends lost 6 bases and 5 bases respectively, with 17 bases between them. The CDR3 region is CASTTGQPRYGYTF. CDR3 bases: TGTGCCAGCACCACAGGACAGCCCCGGTATGGCTACACCTTC.

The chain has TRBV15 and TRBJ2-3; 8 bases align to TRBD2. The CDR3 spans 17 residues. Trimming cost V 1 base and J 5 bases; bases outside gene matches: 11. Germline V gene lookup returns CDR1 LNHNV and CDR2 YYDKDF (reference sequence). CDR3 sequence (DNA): TGTGCCACCAGCAGAGGCCAGCGGGGGTCGAGGGGAGATACGCAGTATTTT. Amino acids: CATSRGQRGSRGDTQYF. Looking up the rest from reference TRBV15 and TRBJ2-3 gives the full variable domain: DAMVIQNPRYQVTQFGKPVTLSCSQTLNHNVMYWYQQKSSQAPKLLFHYYDKDFNNEADTPDNFQSRRPNTSFCFLDIRSPGLGDTAMYLCATSRGQRGSRGDTQYFGPGTRLTVL.

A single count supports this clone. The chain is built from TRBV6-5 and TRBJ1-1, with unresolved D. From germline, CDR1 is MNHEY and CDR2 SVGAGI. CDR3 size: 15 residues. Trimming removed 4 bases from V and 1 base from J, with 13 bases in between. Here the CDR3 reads CASSSSRPENTEAFF. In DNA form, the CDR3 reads TGTGCCAGCAGTTCGTCGAGGCCGGAGAACACTGAAGCTTTCTTT.

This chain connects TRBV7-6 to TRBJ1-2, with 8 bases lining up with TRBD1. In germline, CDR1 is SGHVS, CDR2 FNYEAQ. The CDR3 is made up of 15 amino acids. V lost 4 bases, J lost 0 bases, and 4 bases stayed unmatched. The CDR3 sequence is CASSSDRAANYGYTF. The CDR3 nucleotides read TGTGCCAGCAGCTCGGACAGGGCAGCTAACTATGGCTACACCTTC.